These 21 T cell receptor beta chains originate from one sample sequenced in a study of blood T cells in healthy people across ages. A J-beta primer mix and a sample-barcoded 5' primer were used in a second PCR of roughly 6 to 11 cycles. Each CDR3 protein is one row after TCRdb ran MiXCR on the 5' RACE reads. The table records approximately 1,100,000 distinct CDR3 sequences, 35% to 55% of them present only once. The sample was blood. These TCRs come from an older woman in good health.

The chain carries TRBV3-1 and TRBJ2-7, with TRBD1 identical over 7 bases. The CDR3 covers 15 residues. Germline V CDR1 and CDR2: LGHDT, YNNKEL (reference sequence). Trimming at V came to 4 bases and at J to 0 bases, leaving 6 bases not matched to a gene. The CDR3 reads CASSLGGVISYEQYF. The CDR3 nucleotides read TGTGCCAGCAGCCTAGGGGGCGTGATCTCCTACGAGCAGTACTTC.

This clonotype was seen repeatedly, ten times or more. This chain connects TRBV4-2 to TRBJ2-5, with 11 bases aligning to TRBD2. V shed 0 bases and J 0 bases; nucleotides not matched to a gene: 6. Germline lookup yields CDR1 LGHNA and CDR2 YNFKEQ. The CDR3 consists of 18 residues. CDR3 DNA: TGTGCCAGCAGCCAAGAGATAGCGGGAGGGACGGACCAAGAGACCCAGTACTTC. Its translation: CASSQEIAGGTDQETQYF.

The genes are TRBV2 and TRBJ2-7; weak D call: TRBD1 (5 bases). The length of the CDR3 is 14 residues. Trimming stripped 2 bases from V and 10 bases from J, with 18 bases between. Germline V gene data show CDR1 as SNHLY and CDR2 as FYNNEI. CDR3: CASSEKSGKDTQYF. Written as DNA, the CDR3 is TGTGCCAGCAGTGAAAAGTCAGGGAAGGACACCCAGTACTTC.

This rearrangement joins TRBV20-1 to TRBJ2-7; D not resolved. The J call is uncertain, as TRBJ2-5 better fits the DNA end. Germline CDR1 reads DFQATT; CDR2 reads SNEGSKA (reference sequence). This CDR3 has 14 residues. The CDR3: CSARDDREWKTQYF. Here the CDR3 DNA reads TGCAGTGCTAGAGATGACCGAGAATGGAAGACCCAGTACTTC.

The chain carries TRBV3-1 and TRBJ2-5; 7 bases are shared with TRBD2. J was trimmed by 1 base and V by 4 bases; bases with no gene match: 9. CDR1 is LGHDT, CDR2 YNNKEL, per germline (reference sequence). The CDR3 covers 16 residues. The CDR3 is CASSLAGGGFQETQYF. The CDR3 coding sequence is TGTGCCAGCAGCCTAGCTGGGGGAGGGTTCCAAGAGACCCAGTACTTC.

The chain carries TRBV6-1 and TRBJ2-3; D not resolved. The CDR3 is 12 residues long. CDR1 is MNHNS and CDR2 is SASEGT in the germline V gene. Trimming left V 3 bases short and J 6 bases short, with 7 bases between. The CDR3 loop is CASSEGLDTQYF. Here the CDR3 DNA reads TGTGCCAGCAGTGAGGGTTTGGATACGCAGTATTTT.

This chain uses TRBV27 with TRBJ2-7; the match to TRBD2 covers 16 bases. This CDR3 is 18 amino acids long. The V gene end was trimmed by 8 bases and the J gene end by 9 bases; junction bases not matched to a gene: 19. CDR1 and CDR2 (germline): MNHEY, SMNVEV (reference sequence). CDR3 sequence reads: CASSSRTLGTSGRAAQYF. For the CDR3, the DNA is TGTGCCAGCTCTTCCCGAACCCTGGGGACTAGCGGGAGGGCCGCGCAGTACTTC.

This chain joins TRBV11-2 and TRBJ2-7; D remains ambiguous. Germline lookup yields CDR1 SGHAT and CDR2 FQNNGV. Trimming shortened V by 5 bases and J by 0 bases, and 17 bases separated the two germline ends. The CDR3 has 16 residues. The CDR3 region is CASSAPLSWSSYEQYF. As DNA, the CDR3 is TGTGCCAGCAGCGCCCCCCTGTCTTGGAGCTCCTACGAGCAGTACTTC.

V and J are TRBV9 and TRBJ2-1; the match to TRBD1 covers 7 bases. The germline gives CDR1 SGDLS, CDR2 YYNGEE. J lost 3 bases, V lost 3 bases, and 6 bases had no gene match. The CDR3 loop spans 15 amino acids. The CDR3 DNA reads TGTGCCAGCAGCGCCTCCGGGACAGACTACAATGAGCAGTTCTTC. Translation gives CASSASGTDYNEQFF.

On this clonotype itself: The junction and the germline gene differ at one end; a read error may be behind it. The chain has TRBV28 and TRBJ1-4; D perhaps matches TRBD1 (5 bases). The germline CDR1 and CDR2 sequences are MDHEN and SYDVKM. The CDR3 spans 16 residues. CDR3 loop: CAGSHLSGFSNEKLFF. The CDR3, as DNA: TGTGCCGGCAGTCATCTCTCAGGGTTCTCTAATGAAAAACTGTTTTTT.

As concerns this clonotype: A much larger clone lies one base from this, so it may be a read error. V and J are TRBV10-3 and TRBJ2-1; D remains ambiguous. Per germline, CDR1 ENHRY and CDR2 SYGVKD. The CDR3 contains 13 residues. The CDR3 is CALTSDGGNGQFF. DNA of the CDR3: TGTGCCCTCACCTCGGACGGTGGAAATGGGCAGTTCTTC.

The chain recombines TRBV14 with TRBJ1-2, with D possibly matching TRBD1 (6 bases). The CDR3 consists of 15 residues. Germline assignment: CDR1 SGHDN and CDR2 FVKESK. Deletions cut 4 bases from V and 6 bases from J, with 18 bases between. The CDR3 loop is CASSPGQFTADGYTF. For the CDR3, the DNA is TGTGCCAGCAGCCCCGGACAGTTCACTGCCGATGGCTACACCTTC.

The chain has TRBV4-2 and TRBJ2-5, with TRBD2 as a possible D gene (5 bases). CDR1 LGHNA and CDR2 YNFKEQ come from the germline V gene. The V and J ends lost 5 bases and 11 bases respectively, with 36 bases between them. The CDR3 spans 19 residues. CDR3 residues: CASSNPMSVSSADRDEQYF. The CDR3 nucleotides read TGTGCCAGCAGCAACCCTATGTCCGTCTCGTCCGCCGATCGGGATGAGCAGTACTTC.

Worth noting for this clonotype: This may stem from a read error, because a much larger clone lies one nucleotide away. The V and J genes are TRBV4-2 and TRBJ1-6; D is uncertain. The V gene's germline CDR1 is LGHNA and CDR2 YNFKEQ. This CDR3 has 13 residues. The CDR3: CAGSQDLGRTLHF. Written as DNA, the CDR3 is TGTGCCGGCAGCCAAGATCTTGGGAGGACCCTCCACTTT.

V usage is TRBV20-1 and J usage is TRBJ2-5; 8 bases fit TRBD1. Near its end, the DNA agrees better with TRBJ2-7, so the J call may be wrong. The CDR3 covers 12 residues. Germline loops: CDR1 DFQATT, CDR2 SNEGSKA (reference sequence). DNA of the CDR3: TGCAGTGGTGTACAGGGGGTCAACGAGCAGTACTTC. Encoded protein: CSGVQGVNEQYF.

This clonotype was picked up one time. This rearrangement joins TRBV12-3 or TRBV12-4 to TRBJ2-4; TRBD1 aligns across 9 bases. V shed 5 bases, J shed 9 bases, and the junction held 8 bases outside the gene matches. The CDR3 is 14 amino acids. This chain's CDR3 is CASSPGTGISIQYF. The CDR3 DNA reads TGTGCCAGCAGTCCCGGGACAGGGATTAGCATTCAGTACTTC.

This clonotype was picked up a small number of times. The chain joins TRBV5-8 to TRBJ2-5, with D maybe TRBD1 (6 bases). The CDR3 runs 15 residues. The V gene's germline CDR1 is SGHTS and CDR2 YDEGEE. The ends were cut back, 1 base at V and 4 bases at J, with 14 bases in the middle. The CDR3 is CASSLYVGGAETQYF. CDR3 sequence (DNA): TGTGCCAGCAGCTTGTATGTAGGGGGAGCAGAGACCCAGTACTTC.

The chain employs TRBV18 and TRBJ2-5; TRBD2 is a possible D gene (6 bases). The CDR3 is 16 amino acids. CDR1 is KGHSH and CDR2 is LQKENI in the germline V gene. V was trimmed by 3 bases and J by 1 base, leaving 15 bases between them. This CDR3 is CASSPLNAGSQETQYF. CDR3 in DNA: TGTGCCAGCTCACCTCTCAATGCGGGGTCCCAAGAGACCCAGTACTTC.

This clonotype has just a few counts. The CDR3 loop is CSAHSGTRGSGEQFF. The CDR3 region has the DNA TGCAGTGCCCATTCCGGGACTAGGGGATCGGGTGAGCAGTTCTTC. J is TRBJ2-1 and V is TRBV20-1; 8 nucleotides align to TRBD2. Looked up from germline, CDR1 is DFQATT and CDR2 is SNEGSKA (reference sequence). V shed 6 bases and J 9 bases; nucleotides not matched to a gene: 16. The CDR3 has 15 residues.

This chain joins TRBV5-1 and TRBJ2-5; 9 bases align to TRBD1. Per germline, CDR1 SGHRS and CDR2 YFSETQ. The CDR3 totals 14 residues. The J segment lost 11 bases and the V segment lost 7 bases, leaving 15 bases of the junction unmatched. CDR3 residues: CASGRTGEGNEQYF. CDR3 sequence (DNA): TGCGCCAGCGGCCGGACAGGGGAGGGCAATGAGCAGTACTTC.

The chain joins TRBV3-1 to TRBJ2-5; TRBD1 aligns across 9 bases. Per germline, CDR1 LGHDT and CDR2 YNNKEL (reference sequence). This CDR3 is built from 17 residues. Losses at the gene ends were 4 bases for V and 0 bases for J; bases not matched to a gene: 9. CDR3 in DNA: TGTGCCAGCAGCCGGTACCGGGACAGGGCGTACCAAGAGACCCAGTACTTC. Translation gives CASSRYRDRAYQETQYF.